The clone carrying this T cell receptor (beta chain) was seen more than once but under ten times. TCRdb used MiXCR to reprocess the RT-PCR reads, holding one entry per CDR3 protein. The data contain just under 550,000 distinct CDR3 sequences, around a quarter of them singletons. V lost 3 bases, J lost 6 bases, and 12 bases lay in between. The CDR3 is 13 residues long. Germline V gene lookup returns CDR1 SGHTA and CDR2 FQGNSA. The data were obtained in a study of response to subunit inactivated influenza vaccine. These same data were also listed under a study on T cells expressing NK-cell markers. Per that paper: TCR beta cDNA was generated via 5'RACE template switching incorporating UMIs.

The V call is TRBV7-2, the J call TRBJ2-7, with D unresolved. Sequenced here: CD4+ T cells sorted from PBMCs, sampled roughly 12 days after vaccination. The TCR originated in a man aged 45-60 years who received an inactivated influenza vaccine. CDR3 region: CASSFGALSEQYF. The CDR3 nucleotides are TGTGCCAGCAGCTTCGGCGCCCTGTCCGAGCAGTACTTC.